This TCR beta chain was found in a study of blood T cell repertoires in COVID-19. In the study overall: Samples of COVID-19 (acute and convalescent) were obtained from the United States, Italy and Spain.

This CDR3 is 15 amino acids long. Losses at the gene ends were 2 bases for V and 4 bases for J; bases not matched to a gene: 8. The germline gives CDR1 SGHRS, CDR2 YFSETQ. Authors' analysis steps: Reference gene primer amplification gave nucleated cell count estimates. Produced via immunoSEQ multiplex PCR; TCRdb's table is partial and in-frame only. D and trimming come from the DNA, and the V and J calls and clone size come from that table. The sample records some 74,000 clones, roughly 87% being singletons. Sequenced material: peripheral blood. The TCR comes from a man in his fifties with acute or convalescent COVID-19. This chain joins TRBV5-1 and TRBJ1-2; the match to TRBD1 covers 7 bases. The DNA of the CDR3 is TGCGCCAGCAGCTTCGCCCTCGGGACAGCCTATGGCTACACCTTC. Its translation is CASSFALGTAYGYTF.